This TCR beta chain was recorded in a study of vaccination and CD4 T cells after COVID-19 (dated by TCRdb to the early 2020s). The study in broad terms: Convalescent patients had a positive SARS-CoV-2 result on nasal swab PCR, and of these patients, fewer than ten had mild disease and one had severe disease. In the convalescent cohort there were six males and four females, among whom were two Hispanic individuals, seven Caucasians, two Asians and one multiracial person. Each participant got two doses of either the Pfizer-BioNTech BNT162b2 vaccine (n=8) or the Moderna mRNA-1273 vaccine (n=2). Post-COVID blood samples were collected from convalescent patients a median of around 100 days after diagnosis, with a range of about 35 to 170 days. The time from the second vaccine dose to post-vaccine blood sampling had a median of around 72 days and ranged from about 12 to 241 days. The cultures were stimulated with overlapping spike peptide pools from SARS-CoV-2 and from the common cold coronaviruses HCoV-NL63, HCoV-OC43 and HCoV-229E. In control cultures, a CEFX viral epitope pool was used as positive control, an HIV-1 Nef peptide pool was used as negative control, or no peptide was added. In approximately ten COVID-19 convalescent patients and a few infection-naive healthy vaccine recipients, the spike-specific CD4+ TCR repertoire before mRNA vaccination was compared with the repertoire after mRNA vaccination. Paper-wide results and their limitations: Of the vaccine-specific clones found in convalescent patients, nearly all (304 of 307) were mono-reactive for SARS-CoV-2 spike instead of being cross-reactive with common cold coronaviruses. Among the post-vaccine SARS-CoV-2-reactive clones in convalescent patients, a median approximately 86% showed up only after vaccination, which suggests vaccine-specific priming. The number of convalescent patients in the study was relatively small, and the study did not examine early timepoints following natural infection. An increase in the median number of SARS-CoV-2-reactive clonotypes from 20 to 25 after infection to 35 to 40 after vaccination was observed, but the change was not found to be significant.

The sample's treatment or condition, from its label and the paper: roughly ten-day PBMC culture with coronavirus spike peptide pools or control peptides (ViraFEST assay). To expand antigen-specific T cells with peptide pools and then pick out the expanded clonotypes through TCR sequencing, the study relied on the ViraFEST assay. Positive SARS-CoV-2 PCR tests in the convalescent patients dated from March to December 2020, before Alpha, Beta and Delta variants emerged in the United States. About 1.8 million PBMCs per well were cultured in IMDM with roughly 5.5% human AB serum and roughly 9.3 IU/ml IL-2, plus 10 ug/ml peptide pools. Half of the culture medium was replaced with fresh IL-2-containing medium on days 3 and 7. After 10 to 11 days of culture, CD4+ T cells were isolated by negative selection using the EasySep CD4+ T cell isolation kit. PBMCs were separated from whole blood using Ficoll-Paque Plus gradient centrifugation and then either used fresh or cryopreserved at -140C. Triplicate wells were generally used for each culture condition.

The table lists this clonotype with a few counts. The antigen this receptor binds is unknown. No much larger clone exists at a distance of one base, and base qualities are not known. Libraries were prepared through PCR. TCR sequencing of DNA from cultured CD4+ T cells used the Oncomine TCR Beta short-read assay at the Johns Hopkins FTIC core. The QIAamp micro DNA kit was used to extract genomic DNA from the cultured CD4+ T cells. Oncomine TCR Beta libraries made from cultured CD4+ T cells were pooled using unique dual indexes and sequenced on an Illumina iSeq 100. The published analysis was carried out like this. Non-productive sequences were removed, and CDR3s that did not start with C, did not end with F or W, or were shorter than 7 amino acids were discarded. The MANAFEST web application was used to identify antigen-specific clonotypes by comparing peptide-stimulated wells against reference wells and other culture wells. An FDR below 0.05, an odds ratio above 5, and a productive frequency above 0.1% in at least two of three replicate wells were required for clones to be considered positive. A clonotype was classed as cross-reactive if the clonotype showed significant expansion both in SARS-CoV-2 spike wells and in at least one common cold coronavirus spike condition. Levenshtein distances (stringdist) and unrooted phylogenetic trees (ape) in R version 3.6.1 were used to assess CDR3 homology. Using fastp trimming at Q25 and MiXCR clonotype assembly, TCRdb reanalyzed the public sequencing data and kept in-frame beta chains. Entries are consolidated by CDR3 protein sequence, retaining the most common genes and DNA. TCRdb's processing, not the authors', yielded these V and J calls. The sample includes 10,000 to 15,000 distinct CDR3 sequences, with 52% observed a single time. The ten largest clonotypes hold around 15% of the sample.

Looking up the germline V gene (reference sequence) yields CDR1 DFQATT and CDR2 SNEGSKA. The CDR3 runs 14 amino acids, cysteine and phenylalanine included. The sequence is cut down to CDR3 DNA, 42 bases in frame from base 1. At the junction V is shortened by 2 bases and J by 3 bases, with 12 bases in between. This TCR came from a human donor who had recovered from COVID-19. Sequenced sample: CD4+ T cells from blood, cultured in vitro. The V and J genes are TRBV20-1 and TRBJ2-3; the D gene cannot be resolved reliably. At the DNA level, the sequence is TGCAGTGCTAGATTGGCGCTCGGGACAGATACGCAGTATTTT. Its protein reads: CSARLALGTDTQYF.